A selection of T cell receptor beta chains follows, all from one sample in a study of T-cell reconstitution after alpha-beta-depleted transplantation in children. MiXCR, applied by TCRdb to the PCR reads, yields one record per CDR3 protein. The profile shows 70,000 to 95,000 distinct CDR3 sequences, around 18% of them singletons. Sample: PBMCs, mostly from graft donor cells, taken 360 days after TCRalphabeta/CD19-depleted stem cell transplant. The receptor source for this set is a male patient aged 2-9 years who had a stem cell transplant for acute lymphoblastic leukemia, so the T cells may come from the graft donor. CDR3s include the opening cysteine and the closing phenylalanine or tryptophan. A D gene is named only where the DNA matches it firmly. The size field is filled for only some rows; it gives once, few, many or a size class.

v_gene	d_gene	abundance	j_gene	len	CDR3aa	CDR3nt
TRBV18	TRBD1	.	TRBJ2-5	15	CASSPGQGIPETQYF	TGTGCCAGCTCTCCTGGACAGGGGATACCAGAGACCCAGTACTTC
TRBV7-9	.	.	TRBJ2-7	15	CASSHPITGFHEQYF	TGTGCCAGCAGCCATCCCATAACAGGGTTCCACGAGCAGTACTTC
TRBV3-1	TRBD2	few	TRBJ2-7	16	CASSQAPGLAGGEQYF	TGTGCCAGCAGCCAAGCCCCGGGACTAGCGGGAGGCGAGCAGTACTTC
TRBV10-3	.	few	TRBJ2-7	13	CAISPTGSYEQYF	TGTGCCATCAGTCCCACCGGGAGCTACGAGCAGTACTTC
TRBV29-1	TRBD2	few	TRBJ2-1	14	CSVVVQRGGNEQFF	TGCAGCGTTGTGGTACAGCGGGGCGGGAATGAGCAGTTCTTC
TRBV20-1	TRBD2	few	TRBJ2-5	18	CSARVGLAGVGTSETQYF	TGCAGTGCTAGAGTTGGACTAGCGGGAGTCGGAACTAGTGAGACCCAGTACTTC
TRBV7-9	.	few	TRBJ1-1	14	CASSLAHPNTEAFF	TGTGCCAGCAGCTTAGCACACCCGAACACTGAAGCTTTCTTT
TRBV5-5	.	.	TRBJ2-2	15	CASSLDRRKTGELFF	TGTGCCAGCAGCTTGGACCGAAGAAAGACCGGGGAGCTGTTTTTT
TRBV5-6	TRBD2	few	TRBJ2-3	17	CASSFALAGGPEDTQYF	TGTGCCAGCAGCTTTGCTTTAGCGGGAGGGCCCGAAGATACGCAGTATTTT
TRBV6-2/TRBV6-3	.	few	TRBJ2-7	14	CASSYMRKAYEQYF	TGTGCCAGCAGTTACATGAGGAAGGCGTACGAGCAGTACTTC
TRBV29-1	.	.	TRBJ2-3	12	CSAGWVADTQYF	TGCAGCGCTGGGTGGGTGGCAGATACGCAGTATTTT
TRBV6-1	TRBD2	few	TRBJ2-1	14	CASSTSGRKSEQFF	TGTGCCAGCAGTACGAGCGGGAGAAAAAGTGAGCAGTTCTTC
TRBV2	TRBD2	few	TRBJ2-1	15	CASSVERGWYNEQFF	TGTGCCAGCAGTGTCGAGCGGGGGTGGTACAATGAGCAGTTCTTC
TRBV3-1	TRBD1	.	TRBJ2-5	13	CAIRTGGEKTQYF	TGTGCCATTAGGACAGGGGGCGAGAAGACCCAGTACTTC
TRBV6-1	TRBD1	few	TRBJ2-3	14	CASSWDRVSDTQYF	TGTGCCAGCAGCTGGGACAGGGTTTCAGATACGCAGTATTTT
TRBV20-1	.	.	TRBJ2-1	14	CSARDLALQRKQFF	TGCAGTGCTAGAGATCTAGCCCTACAACGGAAGCAGTTCTTC
TRBV7-9	.	.	TRBJ2-3	15	CASSLGPRGTDTQYF	TGTGCCAGCAGCTTGGGACCCCGGGGCACAGATACGCAGTATTTT
TRBV7-9	TRBD1	.	TRBJ2-7	17	CASSPRQGAPRDYEQYF	TGTGCCAGCAGCCCGCGACAGGGAGCCCCACGAGACTACGAGCAGTACTTC
TRBV4-1	TRBD2	.	TRBJ2-1	18	CASSPFQPSSGDYNEQFF	TGCGCCAGCAGCCCCTTCCAACCTTCTAGCGGGGACTACAATGAGCAGTTCTTC
TRBV28	.	.	TRBJ1-1	17	CASSRSFWGGMNTEAFF	TGTGCCAGCAGCCGTTCCTTCTGGGGGGGTATGAACACTGAAGCTTTCTTT
TRBV28	TRBD1	.	TRBJ1-6	16	CASSLEGQVYNSPLHF	TGTGCCAGCAGTTTAGAGGGACAGGTCTATAATTCACCCCTCCACTTT
TRBV29-1	.	few	TRBJ1-2	12	CSVPTVLYGYTF	TGCAGCGTTCCTACAGTCCTCTATGGCTACACCTTC
TRBV19	.	.	TRBJ2-7	14	CASSIDLRSYEQYF	TGTGCCAGTAGTATAGATCTTCGCTCCTACGAGCAGTACTTC
TRBV5-5	.	.	TRBJ2-7	13	CASSLSRAYEQYF	TGTGCCAGCAGCTTGTCCAGGGCGTACGAGCAGTACTTC
TRBV4-1	TRBD1	few	TRBJ1-1	16	CASSQVNRGRKTEAFF	TGCGCCAGCAGCCAGGTGAACAGGGGGCGGAAAACTGAAGCTTTCTTT
TRBV5-1	.	few	TRBJ2-7	12	CASRGGSYEQYF	TGCGCCAGCCGTGGCGGCTCCTACGAGCAGTACTTC
TRBV20-1	TRBD2	few	TRBJ2-3	16	CSASFGLAGGIDTQYF	TGCAGTGCTAGCTTCGGACTAGCGGGAGGAATAGATACGCAGTATTTT
TRBV20-1	.	.	TRBJ1-1	16	CSAREGSPFMNTEAFF	TGCAGTGCTAGAGAGGGCAGTCCTTTCATGAACACTGAAGCTTTCTTT
TRBV4-1	TRBD2	.	TRBJ2-7	15	CASSQVDQAGNKQYF	TGCGCCAGCAGCCAAGTTGATCAAGCGGGGAACAAGCAGTACTTC
TRBV5-1	.	.	TRBJ2-2	15	CASSLASWFTGELFF	TGCGCCAGCAGCTTGGCCTCTTGGTTCACCGGGGAGCTGTTTTTT
TRBV4-2	.	.	TRBJ2-1	13	CASSQFRYNEQFF	TGTGCCAGCAGCCAATTTCGGTACAATGAGCAGTTCTTC
TRBV20-1	.	.	TRBJ2-1	17	CSASLWRREGTYNEQFF	TGCAGTGCTAGTTTATGGCGTCGGGAAGGGACCTACAATGAGCAGTTCTTC
TRBV4-1	TRBD2	few	TRBJ2-1	16	CASSQKRREGFDEQFF	TGCGCCAGCAGCCAAAAACGGCGGGAGGGATTCGATGAGCAGTTCTTC
TRBV28	.	few	TRBJ1-6	14	CASSAAGYNSPLHF	TGTGCCAGCAGTGCAGCTGGGTATAATTCACCCCTCCACTTT
TRBV11-2	.	few	TRBJ2-2	17	CASSLRMATRATGELFF	TGTGCCAGCAGCTTAAGGATGGCCACCAGGGCCACCGGGGAGCTGTTTTTT
TRBV12-3/TRBV12-4	.	few	TRBJ2-1	12	CASSSVYNEQFF	TGTGCCAGCAGTTCCGTCTACAATGAGCAGTTCTTC
TRBV24-1	.	few	TRBJ1-5	14	CAPSKTGYFQPQHF	TGTGCCCCCTCAAAAACAGGGTACTTTCAGCCCCAGCATTTT
TRBV11-3	.	.	TRBJ1-1	14	CASSLIALNTEAFF	TGTGCCAGCAGCTTAATCGCACTGAACACTGAAGCTTTCTTT
TRBV7-9	.	many	TRBJ1-3	13	CASSLSSGNTIYF	TGTGCCAGCAGCTTAAGCTCTGGAAACACCATATATTTT
TRBV4-1	TRBD2	few	TRBJ2-7	15	CASSPRWTSGYEQYF	TGCGCCAGCAGCCCCCGATGGACTAGCGGCTACGAGCAGTACTTC
TRBV5-1	TRBD1	many	TRBJ1-1	14	CASSISTGYTEAFF	TGCGCCAGCAGTATCTCGACAGGGTACACTGAAGCTTTCTTT
TRBV4-1	TRBD2	.	TRBJ2-7	15	CASSQVITSAYEQYF	TGCGCCAGCAGCCAAGTGATTACTAGCGCCTACGAGCAGTACTTC
TRBV20-1	TRBD2	.	TRBJ2-1	15	CSAVSFSGRYNEQFF	TGCAGTGCTGTTTCGTTTAGCGGGAGATACAATGAGCAGTTCTTC
TRBV27	TRBD2	.	TRBJ2-7	17	CASSSFLTSGNTYEQYF	TGTGCCAGCAGTTCCTTTCTTACTAGCGGGAATACCTACGAGCAGTACTTC
TRBV6-5	.	many	TRBJ2-1	14	CASSYGDSRNEQFF	TGTGCCAGCAGTTACGGTGACTCAAGAAATGAGCAGTTCTTC
TRBV5-1	TRBD2	.	TRBJ2-2	19	CASSSTGLAGALRAGELFF	TGCGCCAGCAGCTCGACGGGACTAGCGGGAGCATTGAGAGCCGGGGAGCTGTTTTTT
TRBV12-3/TRBV12-4	.	.	TRBJ1-1	12	CASSERNTEAFF	TGTGCCAGCAGTGAGAGAAACACTGAAGCTTTCTTT
TRBV6-5	.	few	TRBJ2-1	15	CASSYSSAVNNEQFF	TGTGCCAGCAGTTACTCTAGCGCCGTCAACAATGAGCAGTTCTTC
TRBV12-3/TRBV12-4	TRBD1	.	TRBJ1-4	15	CASSLTTGGLGKLFF	TGTGCCAGCAGTTTAACGACAGGGGGCTTAGGAAAACTGTTTTTT
TRBV7-9	TRBD1	.	TRBJ1-1	13	CASRMTGGTEAFF	TGTGCCAGCAGAATGACAGGGGGCACTGAAGCTTTCTTT
TRBV4-1	.	few	TRBJ2-2	16	CASSQDSRVPTGELFF	TGCGCCAGCAGCCAAGATTCCAGGGTACCCACCGGGGAGCTGTTTTTT
TRBV3-1	TRBD2	.	TRBJ2-4	17	CASSQGGGGRLENIQYF	TGTGCCAGCAGCCAAGGAGGTGGCGGGAGGCTTGAAAACATTCAGTACTTC
TRBV12-3/TRBV12-4	TRBD2	.	TRBJ2-1	19	CASSFVTVFSGSGGNEQFF	TGTGCCAGCAGTTTCGTGACAGTTTTTAGCGGGTCTGGGGGCAATGAGCAGTTCTTC
TRBV12-3/TRBV12-4	.	.	TRBJ1-1	14	CASSLISLGTEAFF	TGTGCCAGCAGTTTAATCAGCTTGGGCACTGAAGCTTTCTTT
TRBV11-2	TRBD2	few	TRBJ2-1	16	CASSLGTSNPYNEQFF	TGTGCCAGCAGCTTAGGGACTAGTAACCCCTACAATGAGCAGTTCTTC
TRBV12-3/TRBV12-4	TRBD1	.	TRBJ2-7	14	CASSPPGQGTEQYF	TGTGCCAGCAGTCCCCCGGGACAGGGTACCGAGCAGTACTTC
TRBV12-3/TRBV12-4	.	few	TRBJ2-7	12	CASGMGLYEQYF	TGTGCCAGCGGCATGGGCCTTTACGAGCAGTACTTC